This section outlines one T cell receptor (beta chain) sequence together with its context. This clonotype was seen a handful of times. The target of this receptor is not known. Per-base qualities were not stored, and no clone one base away is much larger. The data are from a study of blood T cells in healthy people across ages (dated by TCRdb to between 2014 and 2017). Concerning the study at large: In model experiments, template switching captured about one uniquely barcoded TCR beta cDNA molecule for every two T cells. The study measured age-related changes in TCR beta repertoire diversity using deep sequencing normalized with unique cDNA molecular identifiers. Four age groups were formed from the donors: young (average around 15 years), middle-aged (around 40), aged (about 62) and long-lived (around 82). To avoid experimental bias, donors of different ages were spread randomly across the sequencing lanes. Using the same blood draw, the study looked at two additional independent replicas of 1 million unique cDNA reads for two donors, one aged 18 to 30 and the other aged 80 or older. Paper-wide results and their limitations: A strong correlation was found between observed TCR beta diversity and the percentage of naive T cells measured by flow cytometry. Conclusive comparison of naive and antigen-experienced compartments was prevented by the profiling of bulk unsorted PBMCs. As age increased, observed TCR beta diversity per million T cells dropped in a roughly linear way, and a significant reduction was already evident by age 40. Because the CMV infection status of the donors was unknown, age-related changes in expanded clonotypes may potentially have been confounded. Estimates of total diversity based on one million sequenced T cells were regarded as lower bounds and as underestimates. Compared with the aged group, the long-lived group had more naive CD4+ T cells, fewer expanded clones and increased TCR diversity, a pattern suggesting age selection.

The germline V gene yields MGHDK for CDR1 and SYGVNS for CDR2. The CDR3 numbers 14 residues from cysteine through phenylalanine. Kept here is only the CDR3 DNA, which spans 42 bases and is read in frame from base 1. Clipping removes 5 bases from V and 7 bases from J, with 11 as the unmatched junction base count. Receptor libraries were prepared by 5' RACE. TCRdb names Illumina HiSeq 2500 as the instrument used. The second PCR ran for about 6 to 12 cycles and used a J-beta primer mix along with a sample-barcoded 5' primer. A unique molecular identifier was introduced onto each TCR beta cDNA molecule by a template-switch 5' adaptor carrying 12 random nucleotides. Each sample yielded at least 3 million CDR3-containing paired-end reads. First-strand cDNA was synthesized from all RNA with the Mint cDNA synthesis kit, primed by a TRBC-specific oligonucleotide. All cDNA was treated with uracil-DNA glycosylase and then went through a first 18-cycle PCR with the universal primers M1SS and BC2_uni_R. Processing in the source paper ran as follows. For normalization, 1 million high-quality reads were randomly selected from each sample, with every read carrying a distinct molecular identifier. Reads with shared molecular identifiers were discarded instead of being binned into consensus sequences. MiTCR, run with a Q25 quality threshold and the strictest error-elimination algorithm, handled CDR3 identification, clonotype clustering and error correction. A nonparametric unseen species model with Euler transformation was used to estimate a lower bound on total TCR beta diversity. TCRdb reprocessed the public reads (quality trimming at Q25 with fastp, clone calling with MiXCR) and kept in-frame beta chains. Identical CDR3 proteins give one entry, which carries the most common genes and DNA. V and J calls and clone size were set by TCRdb, not the authors. The sample table holds approximately 600,000 distinct CDR3 sequences, of which about 54% were seen once. Of the sample, over 30% falls within the top ten clones.

The donors were a few dozen Caucasian individuals from Russia, aged 6 to 90 years, who were systemically healthy. Approximately 10 milliliters of peripheral blood were collected from each donor into EDTA-treated Vacutainer tubes. Ficoll-Paque density-gradient centrifugation was used to isolate PBMCs, with at least 7 million per sample. Trizol reagent was used to extract total RNA from the PBMCs, yielding at least 6 micrograms per sample. Naive CD45RAhigh/CD27high T cell percentages were measured by flow cytometry on a PBMC aliquot from every donor. The sequence was obtained from a man aged 55 to 70 in good health. The rearranged chain carries TRBV25-1 and TRBJ2-7; 7 central nucleotides agree with TRBD1. The sample comprised blood. The sequenced DNA is TGTGCCAGCAGTCCCCGCCCACAGGGGTTGGAGCAGTACTTC. It is translated as CASSPRPQGLEQYF.